A single sample gave rise to the 9 T cell receptor beta chains below, sequenced in a study of CD8 T cells in ankylosing spondylitis. TCRdb re-derived calls from the 5' RACE reads in MiXCR, one entry per CDR3 protein. Of approximately 260,000 distinct CDR3 sequences in the sample, around 7.8% were seen once. Sequenced: blood, either unsorted or a sorted T cell fraction (not recorded which). The receptors shown here come from a male donor with ankylosing spondylitis or in good health (not recorded which).

This clonotype was detected a few times. The gene calls are TRBV6-5 and TRBJ1-5; D gene uncertain. The germline CDR1 and CDR2 sequences are MNHEY and SVGAGI. The ends were cut back, 0 bases at V and 1 base at J, with 4 bases in the middle. The CDR3 extends over 14 amino acids. Written as DNA, the CDR3 is TGTGCCAGCAGTTACTCGAGCAGCAATCAGCCCCAGCATTTT. Amino acid sequence: CASSYSSSNQPQHF.

The rearrangement joins TRBV5-7 to TRBJ2-5; D might be TRBD1 or TRBD2, each matching 5 bases. TRBV5-7 is an ORF, and what it does is uncertain. This CDR3 contains 15 residues. The V end lost 4 bases, the J end lost 4 bases, and 17 bases lay between the germline ends. The CDR3 nucleotides are TGTGCCAGCAGCATGTGGTTTAGTGGGGGAGAGACCCAGTACTTC. It specifies CASSMWFSGGETQYF.

The rearrangement links TRBV19 to TRBJ2-1; no firm D call. This CDR3 spans 13 amino acids. Trimming pared 5 bases from V and 2 bases from J, leaving 7 bases between. Germline V gives CDR1 LNHDA, CDR2 SQIVND (reference sequence). CDR3 loop: CASSSVAYNEQFF. The CDR3 nucleotides read TGTGCCAGTAGTTCGGTGGCCTACAATGAGCAGTTCTTC. Complete variable domain (other parts from reference TRBV19 and TRBJ2-1): DGGITQSPKYLFRKEGQNVTLSCEQNLNHDAMYWYRQDPGQGLRLIYYSQIVNDFQKGDIAEGYSVSREKKESFPLTVTSAQKNPTAFYLCASSSVAYNEQFFGPGTRLTVL.

The gene calls are TRBV6-1 and TRBJ2-3; D is tentatively TRBD1 or TRBD2 (5 bases each). Germline V gene lookup returns CDR1 MNHNS and CDR2 SASEGT. The CDR3 spans 15 residues. V was trimmed by 4 bases and J by 4 bases, leaving 15 bases between them. The CDR3, as DNA: TGTGCCAGCAGTGGGGCAACTCGGGGCCCAGATACGCAGTATTTT. Its protein is CASSGATRGPDTQYF.

This clonotype was counted at least ten times. This chain links TRBV20-1 with TRBJ1-1, with D possibly matching TRBD1 (6 bases). The CDR3 is 14 amino acids. Trimming cost V 3 bases and J 3 bases, with 14 bases left between them. From germline, CDR1 is DFQATT and CDR2 SNEGSKA (reference sequence). The CDR3 DNA reads TGCAGTGCTAGGGGGGGCGGACCGGACACTGAAGCTTTCTTT. This sequence encodes CSARGGGPDTEAFF.

Only a few counts were recorded for this clonotype. The V gene is TRBV20-1, the J gene TRBJ2-2, with 8 bases matching TRBD2. In germline, CDR1 is DFQATT, CDR2 SNEGSKA (reference sequence). Trimming cost V 0 bases and J 0 bases; bases outside gene matches: 3. The CDR3 has 16 residues. The CDR3 region has the DNA TGCAGTGCTAGAGATGCACTAGCGGCGAACACCGGGGAGCTGTTTTTT. The encoded protein is CSARDALAANTGELFF.

This clonotype was counted ten times or more. The rearrangement joins TRBV9 to TRBJ2-1; D gene uncertain. The CDR3 sequence is 14 residues long. The V gene lost 4 bases and the J gene lost 5 bases, with 13 bases spanning the gap. Germline assignment: CDR1 SGDLS and CDR2 YYNGEE. This CDR3 is CASSLSTTNNEQFF. In DNA, the CDR3 is TGTGCCAGCAGCTTATCGACGACCAACAATGAGCAGTTCTTC.

This clonotype was observed at least ten times. The chain uses TRBV4-2 and TRBJ2-3; D unresolved. The CDR3 extends over 14 amino acids. The V end was cut by 0 bases, the J end by 4 bases, with 8 bases between. CDR1 and CDR2 from the germline V gene are LGHNA and YNFKEQ. CDR3: CASSQEVGSDTQYF. DNA of the CDR3: TGTGCCAGCAGCCAAGAGGTTGGGTCAGATACGCAGTATTTT.

This clonotype was seen repeatedly, ten times or more. The gene calls are TRBV7-9 and TRBJ1-1; perhaps TRBD1 as D (6 bases). CDR1 SEHNR and CDR2 FQNEAQ come from the germline V gene (reference sequence). This CDR3 spans 12 amino acids. Trimming took off 5 bases at V and 4 bases at J, with 8 bases between the two ends. CDR3 in DNA: TGTGCCAGCAGCCCAGGGGTCACTGAAGCTTTCTTT. It is translated as CASSPGVTEAFF.